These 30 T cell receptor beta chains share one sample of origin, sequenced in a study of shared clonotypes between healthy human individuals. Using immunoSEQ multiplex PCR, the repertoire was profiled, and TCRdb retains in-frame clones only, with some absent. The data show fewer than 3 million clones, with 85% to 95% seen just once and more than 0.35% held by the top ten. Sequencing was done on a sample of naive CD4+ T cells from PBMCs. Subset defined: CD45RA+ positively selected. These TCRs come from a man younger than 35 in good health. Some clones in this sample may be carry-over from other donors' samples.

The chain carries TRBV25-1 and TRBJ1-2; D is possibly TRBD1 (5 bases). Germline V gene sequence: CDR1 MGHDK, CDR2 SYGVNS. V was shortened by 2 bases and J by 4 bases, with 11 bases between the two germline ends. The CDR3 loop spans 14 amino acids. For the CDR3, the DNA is TGTGCCAGCAGTGAACAAGGGGAAAGCTATGGCTACACCTTC. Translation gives CASSEQGESYGYTF.

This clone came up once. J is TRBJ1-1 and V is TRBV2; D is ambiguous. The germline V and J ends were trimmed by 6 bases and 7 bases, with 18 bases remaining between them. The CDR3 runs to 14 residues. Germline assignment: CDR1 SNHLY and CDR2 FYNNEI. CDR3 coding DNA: TGTGCCAGCAGGGGTCAATCGATAGGTCGTGAAGCTTTCTTT. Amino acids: CASRGQSIGREAFF.

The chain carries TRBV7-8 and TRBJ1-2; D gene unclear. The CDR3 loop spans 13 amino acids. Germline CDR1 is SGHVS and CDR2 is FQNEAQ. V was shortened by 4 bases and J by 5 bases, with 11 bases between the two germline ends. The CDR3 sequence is CASSSREAYGYTF. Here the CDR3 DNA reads TGTGCCAGCAGCTCCCGGGAGGCTTATGGCTACACCTTC.

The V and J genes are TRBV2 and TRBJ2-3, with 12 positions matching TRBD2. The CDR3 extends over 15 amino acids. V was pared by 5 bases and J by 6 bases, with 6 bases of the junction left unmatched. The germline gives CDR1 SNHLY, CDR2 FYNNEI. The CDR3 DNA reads TGTGCCAGCAGTCCGGGACTAGCGGGTTACGATACGCAGTATTTT. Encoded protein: CASSPGLAGYDTQYF.

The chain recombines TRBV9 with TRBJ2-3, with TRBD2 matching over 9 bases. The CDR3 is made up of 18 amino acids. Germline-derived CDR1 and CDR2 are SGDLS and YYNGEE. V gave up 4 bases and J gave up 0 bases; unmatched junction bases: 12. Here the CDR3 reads CASSSPLAGGPSTDTQYF. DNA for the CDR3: TGTGCCAGCAGCTCTCCCTTGGCGGGAGGGCCGAGCACAGATACGCAGTATTTT. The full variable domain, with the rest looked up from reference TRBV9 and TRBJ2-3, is DSGVTQTPKHLITATGQRVTLRCSPRSGDLSVYWYQQSLDQGLQFLIQYYNGEERAKGNILERFSAQQFPDLHSELNLSSLELGDSALYFCASSSPLAGGPSTDTQYFGPGTRLTVL.

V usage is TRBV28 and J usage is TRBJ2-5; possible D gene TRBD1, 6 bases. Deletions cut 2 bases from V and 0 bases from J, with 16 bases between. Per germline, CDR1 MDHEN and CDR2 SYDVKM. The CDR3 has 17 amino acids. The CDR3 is CASSLSTGRGYQETQYF. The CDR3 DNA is TGTGCCAGCAGTTTAAGTACCGGAAGGGGGTACCAAGAGACCCAGTACTTC.

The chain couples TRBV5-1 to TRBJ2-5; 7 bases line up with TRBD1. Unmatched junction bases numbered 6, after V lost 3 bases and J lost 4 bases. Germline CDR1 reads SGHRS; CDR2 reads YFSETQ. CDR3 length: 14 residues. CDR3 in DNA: TGCGCCAGCAGCTGGGGACAGAGATTAGAGACCCAGTACTTC. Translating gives CASSWGQRLETQYF.

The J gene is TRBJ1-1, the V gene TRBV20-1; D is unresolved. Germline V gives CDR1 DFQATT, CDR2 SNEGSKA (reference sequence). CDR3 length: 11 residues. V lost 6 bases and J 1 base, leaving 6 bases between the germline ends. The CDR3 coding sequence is TGCAGTGCGCCGTCGAACACTGAAGCTTTCTTT. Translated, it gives CSAPSNTEAFF.

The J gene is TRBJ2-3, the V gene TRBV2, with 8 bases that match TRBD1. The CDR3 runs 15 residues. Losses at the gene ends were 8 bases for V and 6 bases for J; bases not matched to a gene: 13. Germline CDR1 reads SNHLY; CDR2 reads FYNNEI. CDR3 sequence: CASYRRRQGTDTQYF. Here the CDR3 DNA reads TGTGCCAGCTACCGCCGACGACAGGGGACGGATACGCAGTATTTT.

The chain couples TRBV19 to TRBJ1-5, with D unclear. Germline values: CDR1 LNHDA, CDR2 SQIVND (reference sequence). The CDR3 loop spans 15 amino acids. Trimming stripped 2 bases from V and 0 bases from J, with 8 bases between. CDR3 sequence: CASSIQFNSNQPQHF. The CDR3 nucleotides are TGTGCCAGTAGTATACAGTTCAATAGCAATCAGCCCCAGCATTTT.

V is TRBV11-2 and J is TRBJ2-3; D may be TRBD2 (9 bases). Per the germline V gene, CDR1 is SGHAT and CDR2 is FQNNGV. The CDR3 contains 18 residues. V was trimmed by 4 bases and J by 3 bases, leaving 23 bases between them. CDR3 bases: TGTGCCAGCAGCTCCAGGGGGCAAGGACTAGCGAAAACAGATACGCAGTATTTT. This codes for CASSSRGQGLAKTDTQYF.

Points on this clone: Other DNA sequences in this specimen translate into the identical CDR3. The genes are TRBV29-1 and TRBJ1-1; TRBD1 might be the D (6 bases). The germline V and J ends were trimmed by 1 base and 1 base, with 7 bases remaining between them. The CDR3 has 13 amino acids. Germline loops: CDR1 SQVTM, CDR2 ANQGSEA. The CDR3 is CSVEAGANTEAFF. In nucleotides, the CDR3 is TGCAGCGTTGAAGCGGGGGCGAACACTGAAGCTTTCTTT.

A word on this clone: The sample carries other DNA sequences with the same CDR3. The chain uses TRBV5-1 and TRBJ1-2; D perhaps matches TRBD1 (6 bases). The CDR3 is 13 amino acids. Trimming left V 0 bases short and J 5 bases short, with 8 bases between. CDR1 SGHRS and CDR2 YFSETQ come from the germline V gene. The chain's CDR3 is CASSLGTDYGYTF. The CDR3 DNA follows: TGCGCCAGCAGCTTGGGGACAGATTATGGCTACACCTTC.

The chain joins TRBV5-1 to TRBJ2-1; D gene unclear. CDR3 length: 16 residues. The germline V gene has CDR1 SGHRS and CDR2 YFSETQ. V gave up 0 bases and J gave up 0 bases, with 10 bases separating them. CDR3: CASSLAPRNSYNEQFF. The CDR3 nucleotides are TGCGCCAGCAGCTTGGCTCCTAGGAACTCCTACAATGAGCAGTTCTTC.

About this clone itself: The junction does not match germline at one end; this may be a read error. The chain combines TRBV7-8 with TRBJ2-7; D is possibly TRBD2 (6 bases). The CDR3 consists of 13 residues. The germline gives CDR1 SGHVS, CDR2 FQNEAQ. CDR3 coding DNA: TGTGCCAGCAGCTTACTGCGGGGAGGCCGGGTGGACTTC. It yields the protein CASSLLRGGRVDF.

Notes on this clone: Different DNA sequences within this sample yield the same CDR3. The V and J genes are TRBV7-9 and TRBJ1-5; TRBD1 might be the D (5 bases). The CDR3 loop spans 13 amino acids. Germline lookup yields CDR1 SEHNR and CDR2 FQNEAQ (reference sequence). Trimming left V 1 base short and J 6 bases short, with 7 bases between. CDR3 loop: CASSLVGVQPQHF. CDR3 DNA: TGTGCCAGCAGCTTAGTAGGGGTTCAGCCCCAGCATTTT.

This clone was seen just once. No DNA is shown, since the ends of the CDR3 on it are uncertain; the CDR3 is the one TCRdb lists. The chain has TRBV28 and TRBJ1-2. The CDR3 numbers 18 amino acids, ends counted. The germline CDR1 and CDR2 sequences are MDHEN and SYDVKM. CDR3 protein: CASSFFGAGGRVDYGYTF.

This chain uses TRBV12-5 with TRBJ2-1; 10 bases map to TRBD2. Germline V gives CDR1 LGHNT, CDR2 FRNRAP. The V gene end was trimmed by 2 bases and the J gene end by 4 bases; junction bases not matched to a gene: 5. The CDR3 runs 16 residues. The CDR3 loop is CASGLFTSGNYNEQFF. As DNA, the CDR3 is TGTGCTAGTGGTTTGTTCACTAGCGGGAATTACAATGAGCAGTTCTTC.

The CDR3 DNA is TGTGCCAGCAGCTTGACATCCGGGGCCGTGTATGGCTACACCTTC. Residues: CASSLTSGAVYGYTF. This chain joins TRBV5-8 and TRBJ1-2, with a weak D call TRBD1 (5 bases). The CDR3 totals 15 residues. The V and J ends lost 1 base and 5 bases respectively, with 15 bases between them. CDR1 and CDR2 from the germline V gene are SGHTS and YDEGEE.

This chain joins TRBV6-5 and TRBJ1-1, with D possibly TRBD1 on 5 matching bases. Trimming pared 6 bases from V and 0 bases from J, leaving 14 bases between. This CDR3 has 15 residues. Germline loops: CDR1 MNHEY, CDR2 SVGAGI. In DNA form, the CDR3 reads TGTGCCAGCAGCTGGGAGTTGGGACTGAACACTGAAGCTTTCTTT. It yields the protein CASSWELGLNTEAFF.

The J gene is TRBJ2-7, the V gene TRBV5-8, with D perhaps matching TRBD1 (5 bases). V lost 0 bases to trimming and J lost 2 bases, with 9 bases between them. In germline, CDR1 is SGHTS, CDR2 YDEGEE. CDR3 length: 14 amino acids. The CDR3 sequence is CASSLEQGTYEQYF. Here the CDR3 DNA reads TGTGCCAGCAGCTTGGAGCAGGGCACCTACGAGCAGTACTTC.

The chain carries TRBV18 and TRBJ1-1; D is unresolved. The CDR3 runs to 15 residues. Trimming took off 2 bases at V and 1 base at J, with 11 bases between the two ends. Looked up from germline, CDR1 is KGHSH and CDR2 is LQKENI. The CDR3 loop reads CASSPMGQSNTEAFF. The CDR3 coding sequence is TGTGCCAGCTCACCAATGGGCCAGTCGAACACTGAAGCTTTCTTT. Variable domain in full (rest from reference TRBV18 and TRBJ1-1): NAGVMQNPRHLVRRRGQEARLRCSPMKGHSHVYWYRQLPEEGLKFMVYLQKENIIDESGMPKERFSAEFPKEGPSILRIQQVVRGDSAAYFCASSPMGQSNTEAFFGQGTRLTVV.

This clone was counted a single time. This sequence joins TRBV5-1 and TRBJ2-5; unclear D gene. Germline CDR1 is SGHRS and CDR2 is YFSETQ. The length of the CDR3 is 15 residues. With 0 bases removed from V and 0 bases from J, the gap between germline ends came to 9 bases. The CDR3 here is CASSLASDHQETQYF. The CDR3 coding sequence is TGCGCCAGCAGCTTGGCCAGCGACCACCAAGAGACCCAGTACTTC.

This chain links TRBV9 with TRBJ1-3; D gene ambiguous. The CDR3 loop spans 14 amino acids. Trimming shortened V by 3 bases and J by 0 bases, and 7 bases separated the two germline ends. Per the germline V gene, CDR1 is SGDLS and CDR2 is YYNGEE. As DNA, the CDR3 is TGTGCCAGCAGCGGGGAAGGCTCTGGAAACACCATATATTTT. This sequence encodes CASSGEGSGNTIYF.

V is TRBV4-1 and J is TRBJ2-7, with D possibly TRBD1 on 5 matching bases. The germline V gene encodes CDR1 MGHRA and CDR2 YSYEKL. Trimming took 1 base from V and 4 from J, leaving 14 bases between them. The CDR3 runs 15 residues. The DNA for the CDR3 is TGCGCCAGCAGCCAAGTAGGGGATTTTCTTTACGAGCAGTACTTC. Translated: CASSQVGDFLYEQYF.

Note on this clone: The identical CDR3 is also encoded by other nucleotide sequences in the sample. The CDR3 loop is CASSLDQGNYGYTF. For the CDR3, the DNA is TGCGCCAGCAGCTTAGACCAGGGTAACTATGGCTACACCTTC. The J gene is TRBJ1-2, the V gene TRBV5-1, with D maybe TRBD1 (5 bases). In germline, CDR1 is SGHRS, CDR2 YFSETQ. The V end was cut by 2 bases, the J end by 1 base, with 9 bases between. CDR3 length: 14 amino acids. Supplemented by reference TRBV5-1 and TRBJ1-2, the full variable domain reads KAGVTQTPRYLIKTRGQQVTLSCSPISGHRSVSWYQQTPGQGLQFLFEYFSETQRNKGNFPGRFSGRQFSNSRSEMNVSTLELGDSALYLCASSLDQGNYGYTFGSGTRLTVV.

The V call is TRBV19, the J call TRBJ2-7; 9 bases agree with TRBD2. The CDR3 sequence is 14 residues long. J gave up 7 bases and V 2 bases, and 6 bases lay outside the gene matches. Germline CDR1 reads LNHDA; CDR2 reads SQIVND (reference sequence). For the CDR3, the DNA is TGTGCCAGTAGTATACTAGCGGGACGAGGGGAGCAGTACTTC. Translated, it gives CASSILAGRGEQYF. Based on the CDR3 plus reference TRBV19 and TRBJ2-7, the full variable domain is DGGITQSPKYLFRKEGQNVTLSCEQNLNHDAMYWYRQDPGQGLRLIYYSQIVNDFQKGDIAEGYSVSREKKESFPLTVTSAQKNPTAFYLCASSILAGRGEQYFGPGTRLTVT.

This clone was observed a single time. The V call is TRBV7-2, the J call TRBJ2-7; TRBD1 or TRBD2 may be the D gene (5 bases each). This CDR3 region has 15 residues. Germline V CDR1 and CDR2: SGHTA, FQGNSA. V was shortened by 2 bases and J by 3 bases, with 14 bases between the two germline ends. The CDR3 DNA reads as TGTGCCAGCAGCTTACTTGCAGGGAGCGTCTACGAGCAGTACTTC. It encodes CASSLLAGSVYEQYF.

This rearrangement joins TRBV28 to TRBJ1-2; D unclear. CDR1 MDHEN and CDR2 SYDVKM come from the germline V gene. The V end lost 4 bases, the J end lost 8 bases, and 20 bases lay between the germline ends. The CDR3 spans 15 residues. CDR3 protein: CASSSLETNTMGYTF. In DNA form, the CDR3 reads TGTGCCAGCAGTTCCCTTGAGACCAACACTATGGGCTACACCTTC.

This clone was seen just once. This CDR3 is CSVEGTSGTQETQYF. The CDR3 DNA reads TGCAGCGTTGAAGGGACTAGCGGGACCCAAGAGACCCAGTACTTC. V is TRBV29-1 and J is TRBJ2-5, with 12 bases that match TRBD2. Germline-derived CDR1 and CDR2 are SQVTM and ANQGSEA. V dropped 1 base and J dropped 1; count of bases not matched to a gene: 1. The CDR3 totals 15 residues.